This TCR beta chain is drawn from a study of T-cell memory formation after mild COVID-19. Between the trimmed V and J ends, which lost 11 bases and 4 bases, there was a span of 13 bases. The CDR3 contains 12 residues. Germline lookup yields CDR1 MNHEY and CDR2 SMNVEV (reference sequence). Using its own MiXCR run on the 5' RACE reads, TCRdb lists one record per CDR3 protein. The sample contains approximately 260,000 distinct CDR3 sequences, 15% to 20% of which appear only once. This clonotype has a handful of counts. This clonotype originated in a man between 18 and 29 years old who had mild COVID-19 (a few samples of this study predate the infection). Cell type and time point are not known. The sample taken for sequencing was PBMCs or a T cell subset sorted from them (not recorded which). The chain recombines TRBV27 with TRBJ2-3; no firm D call. As DNA, the CDR3 is TGTGCCGCCGCGGACCTCGCAGATACGCAGTATTTT. Translation: CAAADLADTQYF.